What follows are 30 T cell receptor beta chains derived from one specimen sequenced in a study of shared clonotypes between healthy human individuals. Sequencing used immunoSEQ multiplex PCR; TCRdb keeps in-frame clones, though not all of them. The sample shows about 2.1 million clones, about 94% of them seen only once. The naive CD8 subset, CD45RO-negative cells positively selected for CCR7, excluded terminally differentiated effector memory CD45RA+ cells. What was sequenced was naive CD8+ T cells from PBMCs. The receptor source for this set is a man in his late teens or twenties in good health. Some clones in this sample may be carry-over from other donors' samples.

The CDR3 nucleotides read TGTGCCTGGAGTGTAAGCCCCGACCCGCGGATGACTGAAGCTTTCTTT. Residues: CAWSVSPDPRMTEAFF. The chain recombines TRBV30 with TRBJ1-1; D gene ambiguous. V gave up 0 bases and J gave up 5 bases, with 19 bases separating them. The CDR3 runs to 16 residues. Per germline, CDR1 GTSNPN and CDR2 SVGIG (reference sequence). Full variable domain (missing parts from reference TRBV30 and TRBJ1-1): SQTIHQWPATLVQPVGSPLSLECTVEGTSNPNLYWYRQAAGRGLQLLFYSVGIGQISSEVPQNLSASRPQDRQFILSSKKLLLSDSGFYLCAWSVSPDPRMTEAFFGQGTRLTVV.

This chain links TRBV6-1 with TRBJ1-5; D may be TRBD1 (5 bases). This CDR3 contains 13 residues. Germline V gene data show CDR1 as MNHNS and CDR2 as SASEGT. V was pared by 5 bases and J by 7 bases, with 12 bases between. The CDR3 DNA is TGTGCCAGCAGTACGGGACGTGGACAGCCCCAGCATTTT. It specifies CASSTGRGQPQHF.

This rearrangement joins TRBV9 to TRBJ1-5; D is unclear. Trimming cost V 4 bases and J 9 bases, with 14 bases left between them. The CDR3 consists of 13 residues. Germline CDR1 SGDLS, CDR2 YYNGEE. CDR3 protein: CASSPGGFGPQHF. In DNA form, the CDR3 reads TGTGCCAGCAGCCCGGGAGGTTTTGGGCCCCAGCATTTT. The complete variable domain, with remaining parts taken from reference TRBV9 and TRBJ1-5, reads DSGVTQTPKHLITATGQRVTLRCSPRSGDLSVYWYQQSLDQGLQFLIQYYNGEERAKGNILERFSAQQFPDLHSELNLSSLELGDSALYFCASSPGGFGPQHFGDGTRLSIL.

The genes are TRBV27 and TRBJ1-5, with D uncertain. The germline V gene encodes CDR1 MNHEY and CDR2 SMNVEV (reference sequence). There are 16 residues in the CDR3. Trimming took 5 bases from V and 0 from J, leaving 14 bases between them. The CDR3 loop reads CASSPLEVLSNQPQHF. The DNA for the CDR3 is TGTGCCAGCAGTCCTTTGGAGGTACTTAGCAATCAGCCCCAGCATTTT.

The chain joins TRBV9 to TRBJ2-2; 7 nucleotides match TRBD1. V lost 6 bases to trimming and J lost 4 bases; unmatched junction nucleotides: 9. Looked up from germline, CDR1 is SGDLS and CDR2 is YYNGEE. The CDR3 length is 15 residues. CDR3 amino acids: CASNPGTAITGELFF. CDR3 DNA: TGTGCCAGCAACCCCGGGACAGCAATCACCGGGGAGCTGTTTTTT.

The V and J genes are TRBV4-2 and TRBJ1-2; D perhaps matches TRBD1 (6 bases). Germline V gene sequence: CDR1 LGHNA, CDR2 YNFKEQ. The CDR3 runs to 16 residues. V lost 2 bases, J lost 4 bases, and 17 bases lay in between. The chain's CDR3 is CASSQNFPDSVYGYTF. The CDR3 DNA is TGTGCCAGCAGCCAAAATTTTCCGGACAGCGTCTATGGCTACACCTTC.

The chain carries TRBV6-5 and TRBJ2-5, with 9 positions matching TRBD2. V lost 0 bases to trimming and J lost 3 bases; unmatched junction nucleotides: 5. Germline V gene data show CDR1 as MNHEY and CDR2 as SVGAGI. The CDR3 runs 16 residues. The CDR3 region is CASSYSIAGEEETQYF. The CDR3 region has the DNA TGTGCCAGCAGTTACTCTATAGCGGGAGAGGAAGAGACCCAGTACTTC.

This chain links TRBV11-2 with TRBJ2-2; the match to TRBD2 covers 9 bases. Germline values: CDR1 SGHAT, CDR2 FQNNGV. The CDR3 has 15 amino acids. With 1 base clipped from V and 7 bases from J, the junction kept 4 bases outside the gene matches. CDR3: CASSLVAGGLGELFF. The CDR3 DNA is TGTGCCAGCAGCTTAGTGGCGGGAGGGCTCGGGGAGCTGTTTTTT. The entire variable domain, with the rest obtained from reference TRBV11-2 and TRBJ2-2, is as follows: EAGVAQSPRYKIIEKRQSVAFWCNPISGHATLYWYQQILGQGPKLLIQFQNNGVVDDSQLPKDRFSAERLKGVDSTLKIQPAKLEDSAVYLCASSLVAGGLGELFFGEGSRLTVL.

The genes are TRBV15 and TRBJ2-7; the match to TRBD1 covers 10 bases. After removal of 5 bases from V and 6 bases from J, the junction contained 7 bases not matched to a gene. Germline-derived CDR1 and CDR2 are LNHNV and YYDKDF (reference sequence). This CDR3 contains 14 residues. DNA of the CDR3: TGTGCCACCAGCCCCCGTCGGGACAGGGGCGAGCAGTACTTC. Translating gives CATSPRRDRGEQYF. The entire variable domain, with the rest obtained from reference TRBV15 and TRBJ2-7, is as follows: DAMVIQNPRYQVTQFGKPVTLSCSQTLNHNVMYWYQQKSSQAPKLLFHYYDKDFNNEADTPDNFQSRRPNTSFCFLDIRSPGLGDTAMYLCATSPRRDRGEQYFGPGTRLTVT.

The V call is TRBV5-4, the J call TRBJ2-7; D ambiguous. The CDR3 runs to 14 residues. Germline CDR1 and CDR2: SGHNT and YYREEE (reference sequence). Trimming removed 3 bases at V and 1 base at J, with 11 bases between. CDR3 nucleotides: TGTGCCAGCAGCTCTATGGAGCGTTCCTACGAGCAGTACTTC. Its translation: CASSSMERSYEQYF.

V gene TRBV13 combines with J gene TRBJ2-7, with TRBD1 matching 7 bases. Germline V lookup: CDR1 PRHDT, CDR2 FYEKMQ (reference sequence). Trimming cost V 6 bases and J 0 bases; bases outside gene matches: 11. This CDR3 has 16 residues. The CDR3 here is CASRSWDSFSSYEQYF. DNA for the CDR3: TGTGCCAGCAGGTCGTGGGACAGCTTTAGCTCCTACGAGCAGTACTTC.

The chain uses TRBV5-1 and TRBJ2-7, with 7 bases aligning to TRBD2. V shed 0 bases and J 0 bases; nucleotides not matched to a gene: 6. The CDR3 spans 16 residues. CDR1 SGHRS and CDR2 YFSETQ come from the germline V gene. As DNA, the CDR3 is TGCGCCAGCAGCTTGGCCGGCGGGGGAGCCTCCTACGAGCAGTACTTC. This gives the protein CASSLAGGGASYEQYF.

The J gene is TRBJ2-3, the V gene TRBV28, with TRBD2 matching over 10 bases. Germline CDR1 is MDHEN and CDR2 is SYDVKM. V lost 6 bases to trimming and J lost 0 bases; unmatched junction nucleotides: 0. The CDR3 spans 14 residues. The CDR3 sequence: CASRLAGSTDTQYF. CDR3 coding DNA: TGTGCCAGCAGACTAGCGGGGAGCACAGATACGCAGTATTTT. Full variable domain (rest looked up from reference TRBV28 and TRBJ2-3): DVKVTQSSRYLVKRTGEKVFLECVQDMDHENMFWYRQDPGLGLRLIYFSYDVKMKEKGDIPEGYSVSREKKERFSLILESASTNQTSMYLCASRLAGSTDTQYFGPGTRLTVL.

The CDR3 reads CASTDRVLSGYTF. CDR3 coding DNA: TGTGCCAGCACCGACAGGGTTTTAAGTGGCTACACCTTC. This chain connects TRBV6-5 to TRBJ1-2, with TRBD1 identical over 7 bases. Germline assignment: CDR1 MNHEY and CDR2 SVGAGI. This CDR3 is built from 13 residues. V lost 7 bases to trimming and J lost 7 bases; unmatched junction nucleotides: 9.

The chain uses TRBV9 and TRBJ2-7; D is perhaps TRBD2 (6 bases). V gave up 1 base and J gave up 1 base, with 18 bases separating them. Germline V gives CDR1 SGDLS, CDR2 YYNGEE. The length of the CDR3 is 17 residues. The CDR3 region is CASSVSSGEGSSYEQYF. DNA for the CDR3: TGTGCCAGCAGCGTAAGTAGCGGAGAGGGATCTTCCTACGAGCAGTACTTC.

This clone is a singleton in its sample. J is TRBJ2-1 and V is TRBV27; 8 bases are a match to TRBD1. The CDR3 length is 15 residues. Germline V lookup: CDR1 MNHEY, CDR2 SMNVEV (reference sequence). V lost 2 bases and J lost 2; bases outside the gene matches: 2. CDR3 nucleotides: TGTGCCAGCAGTTTAACAGGGGGTGCCTACAATGAGCAGTTCTTC. Translation: CASSLTGGAYNEQFF.

The chain links TRBV19 to TRBJ2-1; 13 nucleotides align to TRBD2. V shed 5 bases and J 1 base; nucleotides not matched to a gene: 11. Germline CDR1 and CDR2: LNHDA and SQIVND (reference sequence). This CDR3 is built from 19 residues. The CDR3 is CASSVQTSGRTLSYNEQFF. CDR3 DNA sequence: TGTGCCAGTAGTGTTCAGACTAGCGGGAGGACTTTATCCTACAATGAGCAGTTCTTC. Filled out from reference TRBV19 and TRBJ2-1, the complete variable domain reads DGGITQSPKYLFRKEGQNVTLSCEQNLNHDAMYWYRQDPGQGLRLIYYSQIVNDFQKGDIAEGYSVSREKKESFPLTVTSAQKNPTAFYLCASSVQTSGRTLSYNEQFFGPGTRLTVL.

The chain joins TRBV9 to TRBJ2-5; D is unresolved. This CDR3 comprises 16 residues. V gave up 3 bases and J gave up 0 bases, with 15 bases separating them. The germline V gene encodes CDR1 SGDLS and CDR2 YYNGEE. CDR3 loop: CASSGQPVGNQETQYF. The CDR3 DNA follows: TGTGCCAGCAGCGGCCAGCCAGTGGGGAACCAAGAGACCCAGTACTTC. Full variable domain (missing parts from reference TRBV9 and TRBJ2-5): DSGVTQTPKHLITATGQRVTLRCSPRSGDLSVYWYQQSLDQGLQFLIQYYNGEERAKGNILERFSAQQFPDLHSELNLSSLELGDSALYFCASSGQPVGNQETQYFGPGTRLLVL.

V and J are TRBV15 and TRBJ2-3, with TRBD2 identical over 9 bases. V shed 8 bases and J 0 bases; nucleotides not matched to a gene: 9. The germline V gene has CDR1 LNHNV and CDR2 YYDKDF (reference sequence). The CDR3 length is 16 residues. The CDR3 nucleotides read TGTGCCACCTCGCGAGGACTAGCGACAAGCACAGATACGCAGTATTTT. Translation gives CATSRGLATSTDTQYF.

Points on this clone: Other nucleotide sequences from this sample produce the same CDR3. This chain links TRBV9 with TRBJ2-7; possible D gene TRBD2, 5 bases. There are 14 residues in the CDR3. CDR1 and CDR2 (germline): SGDLS, YYNGEE. V lost 0 bases to trimming and J lost 2 bases, with 9 bases between them. In nucleotides, the CDR3 is TGTGCCAGCAGCGTAGACGGGGTCCCCTACGAGCAGTACTTC. Translated, it gives CASSVDGVPYEQYF.

V and J are TRBV5-1 and TRBJ2-5; tentative D call: TRBD1 (6 bases). The ends were cut back, 5 bases at V and 2 bases at J, with 16 bases in the middle. Germline values: CDR1 SGHRS, CDR2 YFSETQ. CDR3 length: 15 residues. CDR3 in amino acids: CASRNRDTPQETQYF. CDR3 bases: TGCGCCAGCAGAAACCGGGACACGCCGCAAGAGACCCAGTACTTC.

The V call is TRBV11-2, the J call TRBJ2-7, with 12 bases lining up with TRBD2. Germline CDR1 SGHAT, CDR2 FQNNGV. V lost 8 bases, J lost 2 bases, and 7 bases stayed unmatched. There are 15 residues in the CDR3. CDR3 DNA sequence: TGTGCCAGCGGAATTACTAGCGGGAGGACCTACGAGCAGTACTTC. Translating gives CASGITSGRTYEQYF.

The CDR3 reads CASRDRVTETQYF. The DNA of the CDR3 is TGTGCCAGCAGGGACAGGGTGACTGAGACCCAGTACTTC. V usage is TRBV27 and J usage is TRBJ2-5; TRBD1 agrees at 8 bases. The J segment lost 5 bases and the V segment lost 6 bases, leaving 5 bases of the junction unmatched. Germline V gene lookup returns CDR1 MNHEY and CDR2 SMNVEV (reference sequence). The length of the CDR3 is 13 residues.

This chain uses TRBV13 with TRBJ2-5; D remains unclear. V lost 0 bases and J 5 bases, leaving 7 bases between the germline ends. The germline V gene encodes CDR1 PRHDT and CDR2 FYEKMQ (reference sequence). This CDR3 is 13 amino acids long. The CDR3 DNA sequence: TGTGCCAGCAGCTTAGGCCGTCGTGAGACCCAGTACTTC. Protein: CASSLGRRETQYF.

This clone is a singleton in its sample. The gene calls are TRBV9 and TRBJ1-1, with D possibly being TRBD1 (5 bases). Germline CDR1 SGDLS, CDR2 YYNGEE. The V end lost 0 bases, the J end lost 4 bases, and 16 bases lay between the germline ends. The CDR3 length is 16 residues. In DNA, the CDR3 is TGTGCCAGCAGCGTAGGAAGGGGAGCGGGAGTCACTGAAGCTTTCTTT. Protein: CASSVGRGAGVTEAFF.

This chain uses TRBV5-6 with TRBJ2-7, with 11 bases matching TRBD2. The V segment lost 0 bases and the J segment 3 bases; nucleotides outside the gene matches: 8. The length of the CDR3 is 17 residues. Germline V lookup: CDR1 SGHDT, CDR2 YYEEEE. The CDR3 loop reads CASSLEIAGGVFYEQYF. The CDR3, as DNA: TGTGCCAGCAGCTTGGAAATAGCGGGAGGGGTCTTCTACGAGCAGTACTTC.

The chain recombines TRBV29-1 with TRBJ2-7; D is unresolved. The germline gives CDR1 SQVTM, CDR2 ANQGSEA. V was pared by 0 bases and J by 1 base, with 7 bases between. The CDR3 is 13 residues long. CDR3 residues: CSVEDIDSYEQYF. CDR3 nucleotides: TGCAGCGTTGAAGACATAGATTCCTACGAGCAGTACTTC.

This clone was picked up one time. The chain recombines TRBV12-5 with TRBJ2-1, with 7 bases fitting TRBD1. After removal of 2 bases from V and 3 bases from J, the junction contained 10 bases not matched to a gene. The CDR3 length is 17 residues. Germline assignment: CDR1 LGHNT and CDR2 FRNRAP. This chain's CDR3 is CASGLTPPDRVYNEQFF. In DNA form, the CDR3 reads TGTGCTAGTGGTTTGACACCCCCTGACAGGGTCTACAATGAGCAGTTCTTC. The full variable domain, with the rest looked up from reference TRBV12-5 and TRBJ2-1, is DARVTQTPRHKVTEMGQEVTMRCQPILGHNTVFWYRQTMMQGLELLAYFRNRAPLDDSGMPKDRFSAEMPDATLATLKIQPSEPRDSAVYFCASGLTPPDRVYNEQFFGPGTRLTVL.

On this clone itself: Other DNA sequences in this specimen translate into the identical CDR3. V gene TRBV7-3 combines with J gene TRBJ2-3, with D possibly being TRBD2 (7 bases). V lost 1 base and J 3 bases, leaving 14 bases between the germline ends. In germline, CDR1 is SGHTA, CDR2 FQGTGA. The CDR3 runs to 16 residues. CDR3 in DNA: TGTGCCAGCAGCTTAATAGGGGGAGGGCCAACAGATACGCAGTATTTT. Protein sequence: CASSLIGGGPTDTQYF.

The chain joins TRBV7-9 to TRBJ2-5; the D gene is possibly TRBD2 (6 bases). CDR1 is SEHNR and CDR2 is FQNEAQ in the germline V gene (reference sequence). V was clipped by 5 bases and J by 5 bases, with 15 bases between them. CDR3 length: 14 amino acids. DNA for the CDR3: TGTGCCAGCAGCGGCCAGACTAGTTGGGAGACCCAGTACTTC. It is translated as CASSGQTSWETQYF. Variable domain in full (rest from reference TRBV7-9 and TRBJ2-5): DTGVSQNPRHKITKRGQNVTFRCDPISEHNRLYWYRQTLGQGPEFLTYFQNEAQLEKSRLLSDRFSAERPKGSFSTLEIQRTEQGDSAMYLCASSGQTSWETQYFGPGTRLLVL.